Below are 15 T cell receptor beta chains sequenced from a single sample in a study of blood T cell repertoires in COVID-19. The assay was immunoSEQ multiplex PCR, and TCRdb's table has in-frame clones only and misses some. Of 97,000 or so clones listed, roughly 82% are singletons. Sequenced: peripheral blood. These receptors all come from a man of 80 years or more with acute or convalescent COVID-19.

This clone has just one count. V is TRBV18 and J is TRBJ2-7, with a possible D match to TRBD1 (6 bases). The germline V and J ends were trimmed by 2 bases and 1 base, with 6 bases remaining between them. CDR1 and CDR2 (germline): KGHSH, LQKENI. CDR3 size: 13 residues. The CDR3, as DNA: TGTGCCAGCTCACCAGGGACATCCTACGAGCAGTACTTC. Encoded protein: CASSPGTSYEQYF.

This clone was seen a single time. The rearrangement links TRBV5-8 to TRBJ2-7; a weak D match, TRBD1 (6 bases). The CDR3 spans 16 residues. Germline V gene lookup returns CDR1 SGHTS and CDR2 YDEGEE. V lost 5 bases and J lost 0, with 18 bases in between. CDR3 in DNA: TGTGCCAGCAGTCTGGGGGCAGATAAATTCTCCTACGAGCAGTACTTC. Translation gives CASSLGADKFSYEQYF.

Here the CDR3 DNA reads TGCGCCAGCAGCCAAGGGAGCTCTGGGGCCAACGTCCTGACTTTC. This codes for CASSQGSSGANVLTF. The rearrangement joins TRBV4-1 to TRBJ2-6; unclear D gene. The CDR3 totals 15 residues. From germline, CDR1 is MGHRA and CDR2 YSYEKL. The V end lost 1 base, the J end lost 0 bases, and 4 bases lay between the germline ends.

The chain couples TRBV4-3 to TRBJ2-1; 9 nucleotides match TRBD2. The germline CDR1 and CDR2 sequences are LGHNA and YSLEER. The CDR3 runs to 14 residues. Trimming removed 1 base from V and 10 bases from J; junction bases left unmatched: 5. As DNA, the CDR3 is TGCGCCAGCAGCCAAGGCGGGAGGGCCAGAGAGCAGTTCTTC. This codes for CASSQGGRAREQFF.

This clone appeared once. V is TRBV7-2 and J is TRBJ1-5; D call uncertain. The germline V gene has CDR1 SGHTA and CDR2 FQGNSA. This CDR3 is 12 amino acids long. V was clipped by 5 bases and J by 3 bases, with 5 bases between them. CDR3 residues: CASSPYNQPQHF. Here the CDR3 DNA reads TGTGCCAGCAGCCCCTACAATCAGCCCCAGCATTTT.

V and J are TRBV14 and TRBJ1-2; D possibly corresponds to TRBD1 (5 bases). Trimming left V 4 bases short and J 8 bases short, with 17 bases between. The CDR3 runs to 14 residues. Germline V gene data show CDR1 as SGHDN and CDR2 as FVKESK. DNA of the CDR3: TGTGCCAGCAGCCGAGCCCAGCAGGGAGGGGGCTACACCTTC. Encoded protein: CASSRAQQGGGYTF.

This clone was counted a few times. The J gene is TRBJ1-5, the V gene TRBV7-2; unclear D gene. Trimming shortened V by 5 bases and J by 7 bases, and 12 bases separated the two germline ends. Germline V CDR1 and CDR2: SGHTA, FQGNSA. The CDR3 loop spans 13 amino acids. The CDR3: CASSPPGKQPQHF. CDR3 bases: TGTGCCAGCAGCCCCCCGGGGAAACAGCCCCAGCATTTT.

CDR3 nucleotides: TGTGCCACCAGTGATGCCCGGGACTCACAAGAGACCCAGTACTTC. It specifies CATSDARDSQETQYF. The chain employs TRBV24-1 and TRBJ2-5; TRBD2 might be the D (6 bases). V was trimmed by 3 bases and J by 2 bases, leaving 12 bases between them. Germline CDR1 KGHDR, CDR2 SFDVKD. This CDR3 region has 15 residues.

The J gene is TRBJ2-7, the V gene TRBV5-1; D possibly corresponds to TRBD2 (6 bases). Germline assignment: CDR1 SGHRS and CDR2 YFSETQ. Between the trimmed V and J ends, which lost 4 bases and 0 bases, there was a span of 14 bases. The CDR3 totals 15 residues. The CDR3 here is CASSRGLSGSYEQYF. The CDR3 nucleotides are TGCGCCAGCAGCCGGGGACTTTCAGGCTCCTACGAGCAGTACTTC. Drawing the rest from reference TRBV5-1 and TRBJ2-7, the complete variable domain is KAGVTQTPRYLIKTRGQQVTLSCSPISGHRSVSWYQQTPGQGLQFLFEYFSETQRNKGNFPGRFSGRQFSNSRSEMNVSTLELGDSALYLCASSRGLSGSYEQYFGPGTRLTVT.

The rearrangement uses TRBV15 and TRBJ1-1; D uncertain. Trimming removed 0 bases from V and 8 bases from J, with 13 bases in between. Germline assignment: CDR1 LNHNV and CDR2 YYDKDF (reference sequence). This CDR3 has 14 residues. The CDR3 nucleotides are TGTGCCACCAGCAGAGATATGAAAACAGCCGAAGCTTTCTTT. This translates into CATSRDMKTAEAFF.

The chain combines TRBV7-9 with TRBJ1-3; D remains unclear. Trimming stripped 0 bases from V and 8 bases from J, with 8 bases between. The CDR3 totals 13 residues. Per the germline V gene, CDR1 is SEHNR and CDR2 is FQNEAQ (reference sequence). This CDR3 reads CASSLAHGDTIYF. CDR3 nucleotide sequence: TGTGCCAGCAGCTTAGCACATGGTGACACCATATATTTT.

The chain employs TRBV10-3 and TRBJ2-7; 8 nucleotides line up with TRBD1. Germline loops: CDR1 ENHRY, CDR2 SYGVKD. With 9 bases clipped from V and 0 bases from J, the junction kept 1 base outside the gene matches. The CDR3 has 12 amino acids. For the CDR3, the DNA is TGTGCCATAGGGACAGGCTCCTACGAGCAGTACTTC. It yields the protein CAIGTGSYEQYF.

This chain links TRBV6-6 with TRBJ2-7, with 7 bases matching TRBD2. The V and J ends lost 6 bases and 5 bases, in that order; junction bases with no gene match: 4. This CDR3 region has 12 residues. Germline V gives CDR1 MNHNY, CDR2 SVGAGI (reference sequence). The CDR3 nucleotides are TGTGCCAGCAGCGGGGGGTACAACGAGCAGTACTTC. It yields the protein CASSGGYNEQYF.

V gene TRBV4-3 combines with J gene TRBJ1-2; TRBD1 matches at 7 bases. The CDR3 is made up of 17 amino acids. CDR1 and CDR2 (germline): LGHNA, YSLEER. The V and J ends lost 1 base and 5 bases, in that order; junction bases with no gene match: 13. In DNA, the CDR3 is TGCGCCAGCAGCCAAGCCTCGACTTTCCGGGACAGTTATGGCTACACCTTC. This translates into CASSQASTFRDSYGYTF.

DNA of the CDR3: TGCGCCAGCAGCCAGACTTCCAATCAGCCCCAGCATTTT. The encoded protein is CASSQTSNQPQHF. The V gene is TRBV4-3, the J gene TRBJ1-5; D not certain. The CDR3 runs to 13 residues. Germline V gene sequence: CDR1 LGHNA, CDR2 YSLEER. Trimming pared 3 bases from V and 3 bases from J, leaving 6 bases between.